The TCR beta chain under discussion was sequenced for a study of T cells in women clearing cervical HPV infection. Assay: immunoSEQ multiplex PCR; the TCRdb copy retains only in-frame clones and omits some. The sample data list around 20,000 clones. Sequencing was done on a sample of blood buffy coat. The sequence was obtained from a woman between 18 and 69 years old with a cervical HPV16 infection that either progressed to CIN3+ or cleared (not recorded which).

CDR3: CASSLRSGYDRAQYF. CDR3 bases read: TGCGCCAGCAGCTTGCGTAGCGGATATGACCGGGCG. The chain carries TRBV5-1 and TRBJ2-3; TRBD2 might be the D (6 bases). The read ends 3 residues before the CDR3 terminus; that terminus is restored from the germline J gene. The CDR3 loop spans 15 amino acids. CDR1 is SGHRS, CDR2 YFSETQ, per germline.